The 8 T cell receptor beta chains below all came from one sample that was sequenced in a study of CD8+ T cells in alopecia areata (dated by TCRdb to 2017 to 2018). Pooled mouse cutaneous lymph node cells were stained for CD4, CD8alpha, NKG2D, NKG2ACE and other markers and were then sorted on a BD Influx. Libraries came from the immunoSEQ multiplex PCR assay. RNA was extracted from all samples and reverse transcribed into cDNA, which served as template for TCR sequencing. TCRdb retrieved this table from immuneACCESS and kept in-frame rearrangements only. Not all clones are present; in checked studies, unresolved V genes account for under half, and no reason is known for the remainder. This sample shows approximately 300,000 clones, and none of them turns up only once. About 1.2% of the sample is held by the ten biggest clonotypes. Sequencing input: CD4+ T cells sorted from a lymph node. These receptors came from a C3H/HeJ mouse with alopecia areata. In terms of MHC, this strain is H2-k.

This clone was observed a few times. Gene labels here are mouse ones. The read is 4 residues too short to cover the CDR3 end, so that end is filled in from the germline J gene. This chain uses TRBV13-3 with TRBJ2-3; 8 nucleotides agree with TRBD2. Germline-derived CDR1 and CDR2 are NNHDY and SYVADS. The CDR3 spans 17 residues. V lost 0 bases, J lost 1 base, and 7 bases stayed unmatched. The CDR3 here is CASSDVGDWGGAETLYF. The part of the CDR3 DNA that was read is TGTGCCAGCAGTGATGTGGGCGACTGGGGTGGTGCAGAA.

The table lists this clone with a few counts. Gene names and germline match the mouse. The read ends 4 residues early relative to the CDR3; the germline J gene fills the gap. The V call is TRBV29, the J call TRBJ2-4; a possible D gene is TRBD1 (6 bases). The germline gives CDR1 MSHET, CDR2 SYDVDS. The CDR3 runs 14 residues. CDR3 loop: CASSLFGTRNTLYF. The CDR3 bases that were read are TGTGCTAGCAGTTTATTTGGGACAAGAAAC.

This clone was seen a handful of times. Here the gene names and germline are mouse. The read is 4 residues too short to cover the CDR3 end, so that end is filled in from the germline J gene. The V call is TRBV5, the J call TRBJ2-5, with a tentative D call TRBD2 (6 bases). This CDR3 comprises 15 residues. Germline-derived CDR1 and CDR2 are LGHNA and YNLKQL (reference sequence). V was clipped by 0 bases and J by 1 base, with 8 bases between them. The covered CDR3 bases are TGTGCCAGCAGCCAAGAAGACTGGCACCAAGAC. This sequence encodes CASSQEDWHQD. The CDR3 in full is CASSQEDWHQDTQYF.

A note on this clone: Any gene name here is a mouse gene name. Coverage ceases 4 residues before the CDR3 finishes, and the germline J gene fills in the end. The rearrangement joins TRBV13-3 to TRBJ1-1, with D possibly TRBD1 on 6 matching bases. The germline V gene has CDR1 NNHDY and CDR2 SYVADS. This CDR3 has 12 amino acids. The CDR3 loop reads CASSVQGAEVFF. The covered CDR3 bases are TGTGCCAGCAGTGTACAGGGAGCA.

Comments on this clone: The gene names here belong to mouse. The CDR3 is cut off 4 residues early in the read; its end comes from the germline J gene. The J gene is TRBJ1-2, the V gene TRBV13-1; TRBD1 might be the D (6 bases). CDR3 size: 14 residues. V was shortened by 3 bases and J by 1 base, with 10 bases between the two germline ends. Germline V gene data show CDR1 as NSHNY and CDR2 as SYGAGN. The sequenced CDR3 bases are TGTGCCAGCAGTGTCGCCAGGGGAAACTCC. It codes for CASSVARGNS. The whole CDR3 protein is CASSVARGNSDYTF.

This clone was seen at least ten times. Here the gene names and germline are mouse. The CDR3 end falls 4 residues outside the read, so it is completed with the germline J gene. V and J are TRBV13-1 and TRBJ2-2; no firm D call. This CDR3 has 15 residues. From germline, CDR1 is NSHNY and CDR2 SYGAGN. V lost 3 bases to trimming and J lost 0 bases, with 9 bases between them. Partial CDR3 DNA: TGTGCCAGCAGTGCGACAAATTCAAACACCGGG. Translating it yields CASSATNSNTG. The complete CDR3 reads CASSATNSNTGQLYF.

A remark on this clone: Genes and germline come from the mouse. The read comes to an end 4 residues before the CDR3 does, leaving the germline J gene to fill in the end. The genes are TRBV19 and TRBJ2-1; TRBD1 aligns across 7 bases. From germline, CDR1 is FNHDT and CDR2 SITEND (reference sequence). Unmatched junction bases numbered 4, after V lost 6 bases and J lost 1 base. CDR3 length: 14 amino acids. The CDR3 bases that were read are TGTGCCAGCACCCGGGACAGAAACTATGCT. It yields the protein CASTRDRNYA. The full CDR3 protein reads CASTRDRNYAEQFF. Drawing the rest from reference TRBV19 and TRBJ2-1, the complete variable domain is GGIITQTPKFLIGQEGQKLTLKCQQNFNHDTMYWYRQDSGKGLRLIYYSITENDLQKGDLSEGYDASREKKSSFSLTVTSAQKNEMAVFLCASTRDRNYAEQFFGPGTRLTVL.

For this clone: These gene names are mouse names. The read ends 3 residues before the CDR3 terminus; that terminus is restored from the germline J gene. V gene TRBV19 combines with J gene TRBJ1-6; 9 positions agree with TRBD1. TRBJ1-6 has ORF status, its function being uncertain. There are 15 residues in the CDR3. Losses at the gene ends were 3 bases for V and 6 bases for J; bases not matched to a gene: 4. CDR1 FNHDT and CDR2 SITEND come from the germline V gene (reference sequence). The CDR3 region is CASSTGTGINSPLYF. The DNA read from the CDR3 is TGTGCCAGCAGTACCGGGACAGGGATTAATTCGCCC.